These 11 T cell receptor beta chains share one sample of origin, sequenced in a study of T cell responses to AZD1222 COVID-19 vaccine. Using immunoSEQ multiplex PCR, the repertoire was profiled, and TCRdb retains in-frame clones only, with some absent. The top ten clones hold around 0.99% of a sample with 160,000 or so clones, just over 90% of them seen once. Sequenced material: peripheral blood, taken 28 days after the second AZD1222 dose. These receptors all come from an adult who received the AZD1222 COVID-19 vaccine.

Concerning this clone itself: Compared with germline, one end of the junction differs, possibly owing to a read error. The genes are TRBV7-7 and TRBJ1-6, with TRBD1 as a possible D gene (5 bases). This CDR3 region has 19 residues. Germline V gene sequence: CDR1 SSHAT, CDR2 FNYEAQ (reference sequence). The CDR3 region has the DNA TGTGCTAGCAGCTTAGCGGGCTCTAGGGGACTATCCTATAATTCACCCCTCCACTTT. Protein: CASSLAGSRGLSYNSPLHF. Combining the CDR3 with reference TRBV7-7 and TRBJ1-6 gives the whole variable domain GAGVSQSPRYKVTKRGQDVTLRCDPISSHATLYWYQQALGQGPEFLTYFNYEAQPDKSGLPSDRFSAERPEGSISTLTIQRTEQRDSAMYRCASSLAGSRGLSYNSPLHFGNGTRLTVT.

The chain carries TRBV2 and TRBJ1-6; 7 nucleotides align to TRBD1. Unmatched junction bases numbered 7, after V lost 4 bases and J lost 7 bases. Germline values: CDR1 SNHLY, CDR2 FYNNEI. The CDR3 sequence is 15 residues long. The CDR3 is CASSGQSRGNSPLHF. Here the CDR3 DNA reads TGTGCCAGCAGTGGCCAAAGCAGGGGGAATTCACCCCTCCACTTT.

The V call is TRBV19, the J call TRBJ2-2; D might be TRBD2 (7 bases). The CDR3 has 18 amino acids. Germline CDR1 is LNHDA and CDR2 is SQIVND (reference sequence). The V end was cut by 3 bases, the J end by 4 bases, with 21 bases between. CDR3 DNA: TGTGCCAGTAGTATTGGGTTCGGCGGGGGCGCGGTCACCGGGGAGCTGTTTTTT. Residues: CASSIGFGGGAVTGELFF.

This chain links TRBV7-3 with TRBJ1-1; D remains unclear. Trimming took 1 base from V and 3 from J, leaving 6 bases between them. The CDR3 has 13 amino acids. The germline gives CDR1 SGHTA, CDR2 FQGTGA. The CDR3 nucleotides are TGTGCCAGCAGCTTAATGGCTGACACTGAAGCTTTCTTT. Its protein product is CASSLMADTEAFF. Supplemented by reference TRBV7-3 and TRBJ1-1, the full variable domain reads GAGVSQTPSNKVTEKGKYVELRCDPISGHTALYWYRQSLGQGPEFLIYFQGTGAADDSGLPNDRFFAVRPEGSVSTLKIQRTERGDSAVYLCASSLMADTEAFFGQGTRLTVV.

The V gene is TRBV19, the J gene TRBJ1-4; weak D call: TRBD1 (5 bases). Germline values: CDR1 LNHDA, CDR2 SQIVND (reference sequence). The CDR3 contains 15 residues. Trimming left V 3 bases short and J 6 bases short, with 14 bases between. CDR3 nucleotides: TGTGCCAGTAGTATCGGGGCAGCCGTCGATGAAAAACTGTTTTTT. This encodes CASSIGAAVDEKLFF.

Concerning this clone: Mismatch with germline at one junction end may stem from a read error. The J gene is TRBJ1-6, the V gene TRBV2; D uncertain. Germline CDR1 and CDR2: SNHLY and FYNNEI. The CDR3 has 15 residues. The CDR3 coding sequence is TGTGCCAGGAGTGCCAGTAGCTCCTATAATTCACCCCTCCACTTT. This sequence encodes CARSASSSYNSPLHF. Based on the CDR3 plus reference TRBV2 and TRBJ1-6, the full variable domain is EPEVTQTPSHQVTQMGQEVILRCVPISNHLYFYWYRQILGQKVEFLVSFYNNEISEKSEIFDDQFSVERPDGSNFTLKIRSTKLEDSAMYFCARSASSSYNSPLHFGNGTRLTVT.

V gene TRBV19 combines with J gene TRBJ2-5, with 11 bases aligning to TRBD2. The J segment lost 5 bases and the V segment lost 5 bases, leaving 10 bases of the junction unmatched. Germline CDR1 reads LNHDA; CDR2 reads SQIVND (reference sequence). This CDR3 spans 16 amino acids. CDR3 residues: CASSVPSGGSGETQYF. CDR3 bases: TGTGCCAGTAGTGTCCCTAGCGGGGGGTCTGGGGAGACCCAGTACTTC.

The chain combines TRBV19 with TRBJ2-5; D unclear. V was trimmed by 3 bases and J by 2 bases, leaving 13 bases between them. Germline V lookup: CDR1 LNHDA, CDR2 SQIVND (reference sequence). The CDR3 spans 15 residues. CDR3 region: CASSILAGPQETQYF. Written as DNA, the CDR3 is TGTGCCAGTAGTATTCTTGCCGGACCACAAGAGACCCAGTACTTC.

The CDR3 region has the DNA TGTGCCAGTAGTGTAAGGACAGGGGAATCTTCTACTGAAGCTTTCTTT. This codes for CASSVRTGESSTEAFF. The J gene is TRBJ1-1, the V gene TRBV19; TRBD1 matches at 9 bases. Germline assignment: CDR1 LNHDA and CDR2 SQIVND (reference sequence). V shed 5 bases, J shed 5 bases, and the junction held 12 bases outside the gene matches. There are 16 residues in the CDR3.

The CDR3 loop reads CASSRDRGREKLFF. CDR3 coding DNA: TGTGCCAGCAGCCGGGACAGGGGTCGGGAAAAACTGTTTTTT. V gene TRBV7-9 combines with J gene TRBJ1-4, with 10 bases identical to TRBD1. This CDR3 has 14 residues. V gave up 5 bases and J gave up 8 bases; unmatched junction bases: 5. Per the germline V gene, CDR1 is SEHNR and CDR2 is FQNEAQ (reference sequence).

This chain uses TRBV6-6 with TRBJ1-1, with TRBD1 matching 7 bases. The CDR3 length is 15 residues. The germline CDR1 and CDR2 sequences are MNHNY and SVGAGI (reference sequence). The V and J ends lost 3 bases and 7 bases, in that order; junction bases with no gene match: 11. The CDR3 reads CASSYLFGQGGEAFF. In DNA, the CDR3 is TGTGCCAGCAGTTATTTGTTTGGGCAGGGGGGTGAAGCTTTCTTT.